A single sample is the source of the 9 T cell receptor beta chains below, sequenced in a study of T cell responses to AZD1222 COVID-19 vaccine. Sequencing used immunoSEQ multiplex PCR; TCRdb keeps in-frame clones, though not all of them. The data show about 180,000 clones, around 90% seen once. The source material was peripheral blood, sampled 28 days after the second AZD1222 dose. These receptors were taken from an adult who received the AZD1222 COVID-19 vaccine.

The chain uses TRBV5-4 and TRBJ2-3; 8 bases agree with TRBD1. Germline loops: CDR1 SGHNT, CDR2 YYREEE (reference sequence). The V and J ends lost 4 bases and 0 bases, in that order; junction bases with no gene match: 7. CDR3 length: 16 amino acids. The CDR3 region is CASSRQGNPSTDTQYF. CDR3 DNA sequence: TGTGCCAGCAGCCGACAGGGGAACCCAAGCACAGATACGCAGTATTTT.

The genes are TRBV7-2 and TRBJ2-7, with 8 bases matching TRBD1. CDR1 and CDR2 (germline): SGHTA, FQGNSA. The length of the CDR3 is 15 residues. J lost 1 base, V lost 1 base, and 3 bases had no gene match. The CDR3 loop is CASSLDNRGSYEQYF. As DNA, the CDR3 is TGTGCCAGCAGCTTAGATAACAGGGGGTCCTACGAGCAGTACTTC.

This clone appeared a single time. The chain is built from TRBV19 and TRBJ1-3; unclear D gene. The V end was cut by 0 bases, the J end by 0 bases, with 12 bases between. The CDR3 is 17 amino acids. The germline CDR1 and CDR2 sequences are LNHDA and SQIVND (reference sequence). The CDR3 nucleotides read TGTGCCAGTAGTATAGATACAATCATCAGCTCTGGAAACACCATATATTTT. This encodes CASSIDTIISSGNTIYF. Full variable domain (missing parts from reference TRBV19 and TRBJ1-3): DGGITQSPKYLFRKEGQNVTLSCEQNLNHDAMYWYRQDPGQGLRLIYYSQIVNDFQKGDIAEGYSVSREKKESFPLTVTSAQKNPTAFYLCASSIDTIISSGNTIYFGEGSWLTVV.

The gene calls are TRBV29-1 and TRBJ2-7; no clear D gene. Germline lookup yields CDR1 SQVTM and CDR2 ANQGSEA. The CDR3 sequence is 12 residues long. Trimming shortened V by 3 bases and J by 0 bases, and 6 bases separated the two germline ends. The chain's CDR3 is CSVEDLSYEQYF. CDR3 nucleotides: TGCAGCGTTGAGGACCTCTCCTACGAGCAGTACTTC.

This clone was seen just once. The CDR3, as DNA: TGTGCCAGCAGTTACGTAACAGGTGAAAAACTGTTTTTT. Translated: CASSYVTGEKLFF. The chain employs TRBV6-5 and TRBJ1-4, with D perhaps TRBD1 (5 bases). Germline V gives CDR1 MNHEY, CDR2 SVGAGI. V was cut by 2 bases and J by 7 bases, with 8 bases left in between. CDR3 length: 13 amino acids.

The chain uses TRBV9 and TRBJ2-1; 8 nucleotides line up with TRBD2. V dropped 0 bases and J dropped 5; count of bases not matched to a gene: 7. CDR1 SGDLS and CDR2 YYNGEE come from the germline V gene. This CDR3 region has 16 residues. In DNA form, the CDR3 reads TGTGCCAGCAGCGTAGGGGCTAGCGGGTTACACAATGAGCAGTTCTTC. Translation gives CASSVGASGLHNEQFF.

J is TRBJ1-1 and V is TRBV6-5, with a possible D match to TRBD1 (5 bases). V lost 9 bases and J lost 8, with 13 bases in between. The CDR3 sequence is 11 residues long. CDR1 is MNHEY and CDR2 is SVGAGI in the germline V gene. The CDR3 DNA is TGTGCCAGTTATCGGGACGGGGAAGCTTTCTTT. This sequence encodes CASYRDGEAFF.

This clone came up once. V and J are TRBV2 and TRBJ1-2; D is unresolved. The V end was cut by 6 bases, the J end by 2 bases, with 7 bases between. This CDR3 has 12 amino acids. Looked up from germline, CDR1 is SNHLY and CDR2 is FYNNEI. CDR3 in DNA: TGTGCCAGCAGGGTTGTGAACTATGGCTACACCTTC. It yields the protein CASRVVNYGYTF.

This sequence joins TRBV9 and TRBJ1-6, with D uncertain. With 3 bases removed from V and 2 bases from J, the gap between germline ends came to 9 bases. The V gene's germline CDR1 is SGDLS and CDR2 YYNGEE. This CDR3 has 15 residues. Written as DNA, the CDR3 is TGTGCCAGCAGCGACGGCCAGGCCTATAATTCACCCCTCCACTTT. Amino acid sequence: CASSDGQAYNSPLHF.